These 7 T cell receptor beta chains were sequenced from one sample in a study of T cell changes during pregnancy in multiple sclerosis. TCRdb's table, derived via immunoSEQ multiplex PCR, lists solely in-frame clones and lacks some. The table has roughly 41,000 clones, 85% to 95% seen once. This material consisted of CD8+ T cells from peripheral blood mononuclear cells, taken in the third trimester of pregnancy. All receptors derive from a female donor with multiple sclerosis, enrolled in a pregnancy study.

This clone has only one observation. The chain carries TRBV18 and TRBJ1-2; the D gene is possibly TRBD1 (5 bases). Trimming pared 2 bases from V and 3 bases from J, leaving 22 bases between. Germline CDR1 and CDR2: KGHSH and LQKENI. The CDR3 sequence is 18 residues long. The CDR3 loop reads CASSPSVKGQFEDYGYTF. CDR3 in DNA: TGTGCCAGCTCACCATCGGTTAAGGGGCAGTTCGAGGACTATGGCTACACCTTC.

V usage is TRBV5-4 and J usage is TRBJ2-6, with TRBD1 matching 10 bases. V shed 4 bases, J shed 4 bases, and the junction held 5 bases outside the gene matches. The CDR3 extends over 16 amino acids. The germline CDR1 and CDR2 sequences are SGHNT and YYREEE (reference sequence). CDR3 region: CASSADRGTGANVLTF. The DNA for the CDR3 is TGTGCCAGCAGCGCGGACAGGGGGACCGGGGCCAACGTCCTGACTTTC.

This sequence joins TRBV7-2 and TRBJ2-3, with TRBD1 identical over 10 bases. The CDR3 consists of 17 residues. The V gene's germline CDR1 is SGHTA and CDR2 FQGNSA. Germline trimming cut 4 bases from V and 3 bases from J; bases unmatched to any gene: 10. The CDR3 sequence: CASSSLGDRGTTDTQYF. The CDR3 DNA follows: TGTGCCAGCAGCTCACTAGGGGACAGGGGAACGACAGATACGCAGTATTTT. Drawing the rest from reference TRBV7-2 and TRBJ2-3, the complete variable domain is GAGVSQSPSNKVTEKGKDVELRCDPISGHTALYWYRQSLGQGLEFLIYFQGNSAPDKSGLPSDRFSAERTGGSVSTLTIQRTQQEDSAVYLCASSSLGDRGTTDTQYFGPGTRLTVL.

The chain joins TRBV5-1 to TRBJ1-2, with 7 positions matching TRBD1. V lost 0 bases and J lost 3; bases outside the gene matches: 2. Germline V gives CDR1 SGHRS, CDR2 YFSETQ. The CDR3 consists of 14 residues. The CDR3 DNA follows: TGCGCCAGCAGCTTGGAGGGGACAGACTATGGCTACACCTTC. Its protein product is CASSLEGTDYGYTF.

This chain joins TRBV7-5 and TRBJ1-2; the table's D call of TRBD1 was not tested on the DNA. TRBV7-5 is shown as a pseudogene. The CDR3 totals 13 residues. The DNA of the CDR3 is TGTGCCAGCAGTTCAGGGTCCGACTATGGCTACACCTTC. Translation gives CASSSGSDYGYTF.

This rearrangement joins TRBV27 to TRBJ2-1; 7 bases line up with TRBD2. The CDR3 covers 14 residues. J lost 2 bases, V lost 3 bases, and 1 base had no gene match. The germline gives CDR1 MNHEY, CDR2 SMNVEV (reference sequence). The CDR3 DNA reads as TGTGCCAGCAGTTTGGGGGGGACCTACAATGAGCAGTTCTTC. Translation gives CASSLGGTYNEQFF.

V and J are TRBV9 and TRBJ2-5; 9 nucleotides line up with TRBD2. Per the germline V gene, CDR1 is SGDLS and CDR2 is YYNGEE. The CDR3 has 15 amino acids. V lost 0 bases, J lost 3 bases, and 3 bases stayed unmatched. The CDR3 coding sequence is TGTGCCAGCAGCGTAGGGGCGGGGGGGGAAGAGACCCAGTACTTC. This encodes CASSVGAGGEETQYF.